The clone carrying this T cell receptor beta chain was recorded a few times. Its antigen is unknown. V lost 5 bases to trimming and J lost 4 bases, with 10 bases between them. Germline CDR1 and CDR2: SQVTM and ANQGSEA. CDR3 size: 12 residues. This record comes from a study of T-cell memory formation after mild COVID-19. Whole-study findings and limits: Of the contracting clones, CD4+ ones lay mainly in CM and EM, and CD8+ ones in EMRA. Proof of SARS-CoV-2 specificity was absent for the second-wave clones that crested on day 37. Memory cells collected pre-infection included some clones that later responded, suggesting cross-reactive memory joined.

It was 5'RACE with constant-segment primers that produced the TCR alpha and TCR beta cDNA libraries, which carried sample barcodes and UMIs. TCRdb recomputed calls from the 5' RACE reads with MiXCR, one row per CDR3 protein. Among about 130,000 distinct CDR3 sequences listed, about 6% were seen once. V gene TRBV29-1 combines with J gene TRBJ2-3; D not certain. Sequencing was performed on PBMCs or a T cell subset sorted from them (not recorded which). This receptor was obtained from an adult woman who had mild COVID-19 (a few samples of this study predate the infection). Cell type and time point are not known. CDR3 sequence (DNA): TGCAGCGTTTCTAGTACCCCAGATACGCAGTATTTT. Its translation: CSVSSTPDTQYF.